The 10 T cell receptor beta chains listed next were all sequenced from one sample in a study of T cell responses to AZD1222 COVID-19 vaccine. Sequenced by immunoSEQ multiplex PCR; TCRdb stores in-frame clones only, minus some. The sample contains roughly 100,000 clones, about 90% of which appear only once. The sample consisted of peripheral blood, taken on day 0 of AZD1222 vaccination. The receptors shown here come from an adult in good health.

The chain combines TRBV7-9 with TRBJ2-7; tentatively, D is TRBD2 (6 bases). In germline, CDR1 is SEHNR, CDR2 FQNEAQ (reference sequence). V was cut by 5 bases and J by 3 bases, with 11 bases left in between. The CDR3 spans 13 residues. CDR3 amino acids: CASSGSRGYEQYF. CDR3 DNA sequence: TGTGCCAGCAGCGGATCGCGGGGCTACGAGCAGTACTTC.

The V and J genes are TRBV9 and TRBJ1-1, with D possibly matching TRBD1 (5 bases). The CDR3 totals 15 residues. With 3 bases removed from V and 1 base from J, the gap between germline ends came to 13 bases. Germline V gene sequence: CDR1 SGDLS, CDR2 YYNGEE. The chain's CDR3 is CASSAVGDPNTEAFF. CDR3 DNA sequence: TGTGCCAGCAGCGCAGTGGGGGACCCGAACACTGAAGCTTTCTTT.

This sequence joins TRBV3-1 (or the pseudogene TRBV3-2) and TRBJ2-7; 10 nucleotides line up with TRBD2. CDR1 is LGHDT, CDR2 YNNKEL, per germline (reference sequence). J gave up 4 bases and V 4 bases, and 7 bases lay outside the gene matches. This CDR3 has 15 residues. For the CDR3, the DNA is TGTGCCAGCAGCCCCTTTGCTAGCGGGAGTTACGAGCAGTACTTC. Translation gives CASSPFASGSYEQYF.

This clone was observed a few times. V is TRBV5-1 and J is TRBJ2-3, with TRBD2 matching 8 bases. Germline V gene data show CDR1 as SGHRS and CDR2 as YFSETQ. V gave up 4 bases and J gave up 2 bases; unmatched junction bases: 6. The CDR3 covers 15 residues. CDR3 coding DNA: TGCGCCAGCAGCCTTAGCGGGAAAAACACAGATACGCAGTATTTT. It yields the protein CASSLSGKNTDTQYF.

The chain has TRBV18 and TRBJ2-7, with D tentatively TRBD2 (7 bases). The length of the CDR3 is 17 residues. V gave up 3 bases and J gave up 8 bases, with 26 bases separating them. Germline values: CDR1 KGHSH, CDR2 LQKENI. DNA of the CDR3: TGTGCCAGCTCACCCCCTCGTGGGGGGGCAGGTATTTCTCAGCAGTACTTC. This codes for CASSPPRGGAGISQQYF.

The V and J genes are TRBV7-6 and TRBJ2-3; maybe TRBD2 (5 bases). The CDR3 is 15 amino acids. Germline CDR1 is SGHVS and CDR2 is FNYEAQ. V gave up 0 bases and J gave up 5 bases, with 12 bases separating them. CDR3 residues: CASSLAWTSRDTQYF. The CDR3 DNA reads TGTGCCAGCAGCTTAGCGTGGACTTCTCGAGATACGCAGTATTTT. The full variable domain, its missing parts supplied by reference TRBV7-6 and TRBJ2-3, is GAGVSQSPRYKVTKRGQDVALRCDPISGHVSLYWYRQALGQGPEFLTYFNYEAQQDKSGLPNDRFSAERPEGSISTLTIQRTEQRDSAMYRCASSLAWTSRDTQYFGPGTRLTVL.

V usage is TRBV7-2 and J usage is TRBJ2-5, with D perhaps TRBD1 or TRBD2 (5 bases each). Germline V gene sequence: CDR1 SGHTA, CDR2 FQGNSA. The V end was cut by 5 bases, the J end by 4 bases, with 14 bases between. This CDR3 contains 14 residues. The CDR3 DNA reads as TGTGCCAGCAGCCCCGCTGGGACGCCAGAGACCCAGTACTTC. It specifies CASSPAGTPETQYF.

This clone showed up just a few times. The gene calls are TRBV7-3 and TRBJ2-2; D may be TRBD2 (5 bases). CDR1 is SGHTA and CDR2 is FQGTGA in the germline V gene. The CDR3 covers 13 residues. The V and J ends lost 5 bases and 7 bases respectively, with 11 bases between them. The CDR3 is CASSPRSGGELFF. The CDR3 coding sequence is TGTGCCAGCAGCCCCCGGAGCGGCGGGGAGCTGTTTTTT. Complete variable domain (other parts from reference TRBV7-3 and TRBJ2-2): GAGVSQTPSNKVTEKGKYVELRCDPISGHTALYWYRQSLGQGPEFLIYFQGTGAADDSGLPNDRFFAVRPEGSVSTLKIQRTERGDSAVYLCASSPRSGGELFFGEGSRLTVL.

This sequence joins TRBV7-9 and TRBJ1-1; 9 bases are shared with TRBD1. This CDR3 spans 14 amino acids. Trimming at V came to 2 bases and at J to 5 bases, leaving 3 bases not matched to a gene. Germline V CDR1 and CDR2: SEHNR, FQNEAQ (reference sequence). The chain's CDR3 is CASSLMTGGTEAFF. The CDR3, as DNA: TGTGCCAGCAGCTTAATGACAGGGGGGACTGAAGCTTTCTTT.

The CDR3 sequence: CASSQWGDTEFYEQYF. The CDR3 DNA follows: TGTGCCAGCAGCCAATGGGGGGACACGGAATTCTACGAGCAGTACTTC. The chain carries TRBV3-1 (or the pseudogene TRBV3-2) and TRBJ2-7; D may correspond to TRBD1 or TRBD2 (6 bases each). The CDR3 is 16 residues long. The V end was cut by 2 bases, the J end by 3 bases, with 17 bases between. Germline V gene lookup returns CDR1 LGHDT and CDR2 YNNKEL (reference sequence).